The next 27 T cell receptor beta chains were all read from a single sample in a study of blood T cells in healthy people across ages. A second PCR, run for roughly 7 to 11 cycles, used a sample-barcoded 5' primer plus a J-beta primer mix. Via MiXCR, TCRdb re-called the 5' RACE reads, giving one row per CDR3 protein. The profile shows about 1.4 million distinct CDR3 sequences, 45% to 70% of them singletons. Sample: blood. These receptors all come from a young man in good health.

The sample holds a few counts of this clonotype. The chain uses TRBV12-5 and TRBJ1-4; the D is unclear. V was cut by 6 bases and J by 0 bases, with 5 bases left in between. This CDR3 spans 13 amino acids. Per the germline V gene, CDR1 is LGHNT and CDR2 is FRNRAP. CDR3 nucleotides: TGTGCTAGTGGAAGAGCAACTAATGAAAAACTGTTTTTT. This gives the protein CASGRATNEKLFF.

The chain combines TRBV7-2 with TRBJ2-1; 8 positions agree with TRBD2. This CDR3 comprises 17 residues. The J segment lost 5 bases and the V segment lost 1 base, leaving 10 bases of the junction unmatched. Germline values: CDR1 SGHTA, CDR2 FQGNSA. The CDR3 region is CASSLGPPGGPNNEQFF. As DNA, the CDR3 is TGTGCCAGCAGCTTAGGACCGCCGGGGGGGCCAAACAATGAGCAGTTCTTC.

V and J are TRBV4-1 and TRBJ2-5; D may be TRBD2 (5 bases). CDR1 is MGHRA and CDR2 is YSYEKL in the germline V gene. The CDR3 contains 13 residues. Trimming took off 8 bases at V and 7 bases at J, with 17 bases between the two ends. The CDR3 region has the DNA TGCGCCAGCTTCGACCCGAGCGGACCGACCCAGTACTTC. Translation: CASFDPSGPTQYF.

The chain couples TRBV7-6 to TRBJ2-7; D gene unclear. CDR3 size: 13 residues. The V gene's germline CDR1 is SGHVS and CDR2 FNYEAQ. The ends were cut back, 4 bases at V and 10 bases at J, with 17 bases in the middle. The CDR3 DNA sequence: TGTGCCAGCAGCTCCAATGGGGTAGAGGCCCAGTACTTC. Its translation: CASSSNGVEAQYF.

Remarks on this clonotype: One end of the junction is discordant with germline, which a read error may explain. The CDR3 coding sequence is TGTGCCAGCAGCAGTAACAGGGGCCTCCAAGAGATCCAGTACTTC. Protein product: CASSSNRGLQEIQYF. The rearrangement uses TRBV7-7 and TRBJ2-5; 7 positions agree with TRBD1. Germline V gene sequence: CDR1 SSHAT, CDR2 FNYEAQ (reference sequence). This CDR3 comprises 15 residues.

This clonotype has just a few counts. The chain has TRBV7-2 and TRBJ2-3; possibly TRBD1 or TRBD2 for D (5 bases each). CDR3 size: 16 residues. The ends were cut back, 2 bases at V and 1 base at J, with 13 bases in the middle. Germline V lookup: CDR1 SGHTA, CDR2 FQGNSA. The CDR3 reads CASSLSGLDGTDTQYF. The CDR3 nucleotides are TGTGCCAGCAGCTTATCGGGGCTCGATGGCACAGATACGCAGTATTTT.

This chain joins TRBV29-1 and TRBJ1-4, with 8 positions matching TRBD1. The length of the CDR3 is 14 residues. V lost 3 bases, J lost 4 bases, and 4 bases stayed unmatched. Germline CDR1 and CDR2: SQVTM and ANQGSEA. CDR3 nucleotides: TGCAGCGTTGATCCAGGGGGCGGTAATGAAAAACTGTTTTTT. It translates to CSVDPGGGNEKLFF.

This clonotype showed up just once. V is TRBV29-1 and J is TRBJ2-1; 10 nucleotides agree with TRBD1. The CDR3 runs 19 residues. Germline loops: CDR1 SQVTM, CDR2 ANQGSEA. V was pared by 3 bases and J by 0 bases, with 14 bases of the junction left unmatched. The chain's CDR3 is CSVEGYGQGEKISYNEQFF. DNA of the CDR3: TGCAGCGTTGAGGGATACGGACAGGGGGAAAAGATCTCCTACAATGAGCAGTTCTTC.

The chain recombines TRBV7-2 with TRBJ1-2; no clear D gene. The germline V and J ends were trimmed by 5 bases and 5 bases, with 12 bases remaining between them. The CDR3 covers 13 residues. Germline V lookup: CDR1 SGHTA, CDR2 FQGNSA. Here the CDR3 DNA reads TGTGCCAGCAGCCCTTCCCGGATTTATGGCTACACCTTC. Translating gives CASSPSRIYGYTF.

With respect to this clonotype: Given a much more abundant clone one base away, this may be a read error. This chain links TRBV20-1 with TRBJ2-7; D unresolved. The ends were cut back, 3 bases at V and 4 bases at J, with 10 bases in the middle. This CDR3 is 12 amino acids long. Germline V gives CDR1 DFQATT, CDR2 SNEGSKA (reference sequence). The DNA of the CDR3 is TGCAGTGCTAGGGTGGTCGAATACGAGCAGTACTTC. This encodes CSARVVEYEQYF.

This clonotype was found once. V is TRBV28 and J is TRBJ2-5; 10 positions match TRBD1. Germline lookup yields CDR1 MDHEN and CDR2 SYDVKM. Losses at the gene ends were 4 bases for V and 5 bases for J; bases not matched to a gene: 10. The CDR3 runs 16 residues. Written as DNA, the CDR3 is TGTGCCAGCAGTTCAGACACCGGGACAGGGGAGGAGACCCAGTACTTC. Its protein product is CASSSDTGTGEETQYF.

Comments on this clonotype: Since the CDR3 does not end with the conserved phenylalanine or tryptophan, this likely comes from a read error. The chain combines TRBV28 with TRBJ2-2; D tentatively reads TRBD1 or TRBD2 (5 bases each). The length of the CDR3 is 15 residues. Germline V gives CDR1 MDHEN, CDR2 SYDVKM. Trimming removed 5 bases from V and 3 bases from J, with 13 bases in between. This chain's CDR3 is CASSGDRVDTGELFL. The CDR3 DNA follows: TGTGCCAGCAGTGGGGACCGAGTAGACACCGGGGAGCTGTTTTTA.

The chain links TRBV27 to TRBJ2-6; D is unresolved. CDR1 is MNHEY and CDR2 is SMNVEV in the germline V gene (reference sequence). V was trimmed by 4 bases and J by 2 bases, leaving 9 bases between them. The CDR3 is 15 residues long. In DNA form, the CDR3 reads TGTGCCAGCAGTTCCCCATTTACTGGGGCCAACGTCCTGACTTTC. Protein: CASSSPFTGANVLTF. The variable domain in full, with the rest retrieved from reference TRBV27 and TRBJ2-6, is EAQVTQNPRYLITVTGKKLTVTCSQNMNHEYMSWYRQDPGLGLRQIYYSMNVEVTDKGDVPEGYKVSRKEKRNFPLILESPSPNQTSLYFCASSSPFTGANVLTFGAGSRLTVL.

This chain uses TRBV12-3 or TRBV12-4 with TRBJ2-1; D may match TRBD1 or TRBD2 (6 bases each). The CDR3 runs 12 residues. V dropped 1 base and J dropped 13 bases, with 11 bases sitting between them. The CDR3 DNA reads as TGTGCCAGCAGTTTAGTCGGGGGCGCCCAGTTCTTC. It encodes CASSLVGGAQFF.

This clonotype was seen only a few times. This sequence joins TRBV10-3 and TRBJ1-2; D is unclear. Trimming left V 7 bases short and J 4 bases short, with 13 bases between. CDR3 length: 13 residues. Germline V gene data show CDR1 as ENHRY and CDR2 as SYGVKD. CDR3 in DNA: TGTGCCATCACCCAGGATCCGGTCTATGGCTACACCTTC. Its translation is CAITQDPVYGYTF.

The V and J genes are TRBV29-1 and TRBJ1-5; 7 nucleotides agree with TRBD1. The CDR3 totals 13 residues. Germline V lookup: CDR1 SQVTM, CDR2 ANQGSEA. V was pared by 6 bases and J by 6 bases, with 8 bases of the junction left unmatched. Here the CDR3 DNA reads TGCAGCGTCGAGACAGGGAGAGGTCAGCCCCAGCATTTT. It specifies CSVETGRGQPQHF.

This chain links TRBV7-9 with TRBJ1-2; a possible D gene is TRBD1 (5 bases). The CDR3 is 15 amino acids. CDR1 is SEHNR, CDR2 FQNEAQ, per germline (reference sequence). V lost 1 base to trimming and J lost 7 bases, with 16 bases between them. DNA for the CDR3: TGTGCCAGCAGCTTAGAGGTGGGGCAGGGATTTGGCTACACCTTC. Translated, it gives CASSLEVGQGFGYTF.

The rearrangement joins TRBV7-9 to TRBJ1-2; D may be TRBD1 (6 bases). Germline loops: CDR1 SEHNR, CDR2 FQNEAQ (reference sequence). CDR3 length equals 17 residues. Trimming shortened V by 4 bases and J by 4 bases, and 22 bases separated the two germline ends. CDR3 region: CASSSLTLRGGLYGYTF. The CDR3 bases are TGTGCCAGCAGCTCATTAACCCTGAGGGGGGGCCTCTATGGCTACACCTTC.

The chain employs TRBV4-1 and TRBJ1-3; TRBD1 might be the D (5 bases). Trimming left V 3 bases short and J 0 bases short, with 9 bases between. Germline lookup yields CDR1 MGHRA and CDR2 YSYEKL. The CDR3 loop spans 15 amino acids. In nucleotides, the CDR3 is TGCGCCAGCAGCCACAACCAGGGCTCTGGAAACACCATATATTTT. Amino acids: CASSHNQGSGNTIYF.

The chain couples TRBV7-2 to TRBJ1-5; no clear D. This CDR3 has 15 residues. V was trimmed by 2 bases and J by 4 bases, leaving 12 bases between them. CDR1 SGHTA and CDR2 FQGNSA come from the germline V gene. The CDR3 DNA reads as TGTGCCAGCAGCTTAAGAGGAGGCAGGAATCAGCCCCAGCATTTT. Amino acids: CASSLRGGRNQPQHF.

V and J are TRBV6-1 and TRBJ1-1; tentative D call: TRBD1 (5 bases). The CDR3 contains 16 residues. V gave up 7 bases and J gave up 0 bases, with 18 bases separating them. CDR1 is MNHNS and CDR2 is SASEGT in the germline V gene. CDR3 in DNA: TGTGCCAGCACTAGGACATCGGCGGCCTTGAACACTGAAGCTTTCTTT. Residues: CASTRTSAALNTEAFF.

The gene calls are TRBV20-1 and TRBJ1-1; no clear D. V lost 7 bases, J lost 11 bases, and 17 bases lay in between. The CDR3 runs 11 residues. Germline CDR1 reads DFQATT; CDR2 reads SNEGSKA (reference sequence). This CDR3 is CSVPDGMTAFF. CDR3 sequence (DNA): TGCAGTGTCCCGGACGGGATGACCGCTTTCTTT.

This chain links TRBV27 with TRBJ1-6; 8 nucleotides line up with TRBD1. Germline CDR1 is MNHEY and CDR2 is SMNVEV (reference sequence). The CDR3 is 16 residues long. J lost 10 bases, V lost 5 bases, and 13 bases had no gene match. CDR3 protein: CASSPISTGEESPLHF. The CDR3 DNA sequence: TGTGCCAGCAGTCCCATATCGACAGGGGAGGAATCACCCCTCCACTTT.

The sample holds a few counts of this clonotype. The V call is TRBV27, the J call TRBJ2-4, with D tentatively TRBD2 (5 bases). Gene TRBJ2-7 matches the end of the DNA better, so the J call may be wrong. The germline V gene has CDR1 MNHEY and CDR2 SMNVEV (reference sequence). This CDR3 comprises 14 residues. DNA of the CDR3: TGTGCCAGCAGTTTATACCCCGGGGTCTACGAGCAGTACTTC. Translating it yields CASSLYPGVYEQYF.

This clonotype was picked up one time. The CDR3, as DNA: TGCGCCAGCAGCTTCTCTATGGTGACAGGGGAATACGAGCAGTACTTC. Translation gives CASSFSMVTGEYEQYF. The rearrangement joins TRBV5-1 to TRBJ2-1; 8 nucleotides line up with TRBD1. Judging by the DNA end, TRBJ2-7 fits better; the J call may be wrong. The CDR3 spans 16 residues. The germline V gene has CDR1 SGHRS and CDR2 YFSETQ.

In this sample, this clonotype turned up once. V usage is TRBV6-5 and J usage is TRBJ1-6, with D tentatively TRBD1 (6 bases). Germline lookup yields CDR1 MNHEY and CDR2 SVGAGI. The CDR3 covers 16 residues. The V and J ends lost 2 bases and 14 bases respectively, with 22 bases between them. The DNA of the CDR3 is TGTGCCAGCAGTTACCGCCAACAGGGATTTGACCTCACCCTCCACTTT. This translates into CASSYRQQGFDLTLHF.

The chain carries TRBV4-2 and TRBJ2-7; D may be TRBD1 (5 bases). Germline V gene lookup returns CDR1 LGHNA and CDR2 YNFKEQ. Between the trimmed V and J ends, which lost 3 bases and 2 bases, there was a span of 14 bases. CDR3 length: 15 residues. The CDR3 bases are TGTGCCAGCAGCCACCGGACATTTCTTACCTACGAGCAGTACTTC. Translated, it gives CASSHRTFLTYEQYF.